This record looks at one TCR beta chain sequence and its context. Sequencing used immunoSEQ multiplex PCR; TCRdb keeps in-frame clones, though not all of them. The data show tens of thousands of clones, with around four fifths seen just once and 2.5% to 3% held by the top ten. The sample belongs to a study of T cell clones after liver transplantation. With V trimmed by 3 bases and J by 4 bases, 5 bases remained unmatched. The CDR3 loop spans 15 amino acids. Germline-derived CDR1 and CDR2 are MGHDK and SYGVNS. The sequences come from CD4+ T cells from blood, collected at the 22-month timepoint. The TCR sequence derives from a human patient who received a liver transplant. The T cells may come from the graft donor. The chain links TRBV25-1 to TRBJ1-2, with 10 positions matching TRBD1. The CDR3 nucleotides are TGTGCCAGCAGTGACCGGGACAGGGGTCTCTATGGCTACACCTTC. This encodes CASSDRDRGLYGYTF.